Presented here are 8 T cell receptor beta chains from one specimen sequenced in a study of blood T cell repertoires in COVID-19. Assay: immunoSEQ multiplex PCR; the TCRdb copy retains only in-frame clones and omits some. The sample holds nearly 350,000 clones; roughly 84% are singletons and the top ten take roughly 1%. The sample was PBMCs or T cells enriched from blood (not recorded which). These TCRs come from a woman aged 25 to 39 who had recovered from COVID-19.

V and J are TRBV28 and TRBJ1-4; D unclear. Germline V gene sequence: CDR1 MDHEN, CDR2 SYDVKM. The CDR3 is 15 residues long. V shed 3 bases and J shed 9 bases, with 17 bases lying between them. CDR3 sequence reads: CASSLRPRGNQKLFF. CDR3 sequence (DNA): TGTGCCAGCAGTTTGAGGCCGAGAGGGAACCAAAAACTGTTTTTT.

V and J are TRBV6-5 and TRBJ1-5; 10 bases fit TRBD1. Trimming at V came to 7 bases and at J to 6 bases, leaving 6 bases not matched to a gene. This CDR3 comprises 14 residues. The V gene's germline CDR1 is MNHEY and CDR2 SVGAGI. CDR3 sequence (DNA): TGTGCCAGCAACAGGGACAGGGGAACTCAGCCCCAGCATTTT. It is translated as CASNRDRGTQPQHF.

The gene calls are TRBV24-1 and TRBJ2-7; perhaps TRBD2 as D (6 bases). Germline CDR1 reads KGHDR; CDR2 reads SFDVKD. The V end lost 12 bases, the J end lost 0 bases, and 26 bases lay between the germline ends. The CDR3 runs to 17 residues. CDR3 amino acids: CALSRRGSDTASYEQYF. In nucleotides, the CDR3 is TGTGCCCTCTCGAGACGGGGGTCCGATACGGCCTCCTACGAGCAGTACTTC.

This clone has just a few counts. The V and J genes are TRBV4-1 and TRBJ2-3; tentatively, D is TRBD2 (6 bases). Germline CDR1 is MGHRA and CDR2 is YSYEKL. The CDR3 is 17 amino acids. V lost 1 base to trimming and J lost 2 bases, with 16 bases between them. CDR3 residues: CASSQGPTGELTDTQYF. The CDR3 DNA reads TGCGCCAGCAGCCAAGGTCCCACGGGGGAGCTCACAGATACGCAGTATTTT.

Only one count was recorded for this clone. At one boundary the junction diverges from the germline segment, which might be a read error. The chain couples TRBV12-3 or TRBV12-4 to TRBJ2-1, with D possibly being TRBD2 (6 bases). The CDR3 is 11 residues long. This chain's CDR3 is CASSFGGNPVF. The CDR3 DNA reads as TGTGCCAGCAGTTTTGGGGGGAACCCCGTCTTC.

V usage is TRBV28 and J usage is TRBJ1-5, with 7 positions matching TRBD1. The length of the CDR3 is 12 residues. V dropped 11 bases and J dropped 7; count of bases not matched to a gene: 8. Looked up from germline, CDR1 is MDHEN and CDR2 is SYDVKM. The CDR3 loop is CASQDRAQPQHF. CDR3 DNA: TGTGCCTCTCAAGACAGGGCCCAGCCCCAGCATTTT.

The V gene is TRBV5-1, the J gene TRBJ1-1; D remains unclear. Germline V gene lookup returns CDR1 SGHRS and CDR2 YFSETQ. Trimming pared 4 bases from V and 0 bases from J, leaving 13 bases between. The CDR3 has 15 residues. CDR3 DNA: TGCGCCAGCAGCCTAAGGACCGGGATGAACACTGAAGCTTTCTTT. Amino acids: CASSLRTGMNTEAFF.

This chain connects TRBV29-1 to TRBJ2-1; perhaps TRBD2 as D (6 bases). Germline V gene data show CDR1 as SQVTM and CDR2 as ANQGSEA. V was shortened by 0 bases and J by 3 bases, with 15 bases between the two germline ends. The CDR3 has 16 residues. Here the CDR3 reads CSVEDRSAGNYNEQFF. CDR3 nucleotides: TGCAGCGTTGAAGATCGATCGGCGGGGAACTACAATGAGCAGTTCTTC.